These 26 T cell receptor beta chains were sequenced from one sample in a study of patients and donors after allogeneic stem cell transplantation. TCRdb redid the calling of the RT-PCR reads with MiXCR, one entry per CDR3 protein. Of about a million distinct CDR3 sequences in the sample, more than 15% were seen once. The sequencing input was blood, either unsorted or a sorted T cell fraction (not recorded which). The source of these receptors is a human donor who was either an allogeneic HSCT recipient or a stem cell or donor lymphocyte infusion donor (not recorded which). It is not recorded whose cells these are; they may come from a transplant donor.

In its sample, this clonotype was seen a few times. The chain is built from TRBV3-1 and TRBJ2-7, with 7 bases matching TRBD2. This CDR3 has 15 amino acids. With 2 bases clipped from V and 5 bases from J, the junction kept 9 bases outside the gene matches. CDR1 is LGHDT, CDR2 YNNKEL, per germline (reference sequence). CDR3 DNA sequence: TGTGCCAGCAGCCAACCTAGCGGAGGTCCCCACGAGCAGTACTTC. Translating it yields CASSQPSGGPHEQYF.

This clonotype was detected ten times or more. V usage is TRBV20-1 and J usage is TRBJ1-1, with D possibly being TRBD1 (5 bases). Germline CDR1 and CDR2: DFQATT and SNEGSKA (reference sequence). V shed 5 bases and J shed 7 bases, with 11 bases lying between them. CDR3 length: 11 amino acids. As DNA, the CDR3 is TGCAGTGCTTCAAGACAGAGTGAAGCTTTCTTT. Residues: CSASRQSEAFF.

The chain couples TRBV6-2 or TRBV6-3 to TRBJ2-3, with 12 bases lining up with TRBD2. Germline V gives CDR1 MNHEY, CDR2 SVGEGT. With 6 bases clipped from V and 0 bases from J, the junction kept 4 bases outside the gene matches. CDR3 length equals 16 residues. The CDR3 spells CASSGLAGRSTDTQYF. For the CDR3, the DNA is TGTGCCAGCAGCGGACTAGCGGGGAGAAGCACAGATACGCAGTATTTT.

This clonotype was recorded a few times. The rearrangement links TRBV5-1 to TRBJ2-7; D is ambiguous. Germline CDR1 and CDR2: SGHRS and YFSETQ. This CDR3 has 13 residues. Between the trimmed V and J ends, which lost 0 bases and 4 bases, there was a span of 8 bases. The CDR3 sequence is CASSLGIGYEQYF. The CDR3 bases are TGCGCCAGCAGCTTGGGTATCGGTTACGAGCAGTACTTC.

This clonotype was recorded at least ten times. The rearrangement links TRBV9 to TRBJ2-1; 13 bases line up with TRBD2. Germline V lookup: CDR1 SGDLS, CDR2 YYNGEE. The CDR3 totals 19 residues. The trim removed 0 bases at V and 0 bases at J, leaving 6 bases unmatched. In DNA form, the CDR3 reads TGTGCCAGCAGCGTAGGGTCGGGACTAGCGGGGAGCTCCTACAATGAGCAGTTCTTC. This gives the protein CASSVGSGLAGSSYNEQFF.

This clonotype was picked up a small number of times. The chain employs TRBV12-3 or TRBV12-4 and TRBJ2-2, with a tentative D call TRBD2 (6 bases). V was trimmed by 3 bases and J by 14 bases, leaving 13 bases between them. This CDR3 has 12 residues. In nucleotides, the CDR3 is TGTGCCAGCAGTTTGGGGGGTATAGAACTGTTTTTT. It yields the protein CASSLGGIELFF.

V and J are TRBV29-1 and TRBJ1-5; the D gene is possibly TRBD1 (5 bases). Trimming left V 6 bases short and J 2 bases short, with 17 bases between. Germline CDR1 SQVTM, CDR2 ANQGSEA. The CDR3 sequence is 15 residues long. The CDR3: CSVGVGRDGNQPQHF. CDR3 coding DNA: TGCAGCGTCGGCGTTGGCAGGGACGGCAATCAGCCCCAGCATTTT.

This clonotype was seen more than once but under ten times. The chain has TRBV6-6 and TRBJ1-1; weak D call: TRBD1 (5 bases). Germline assignment: CDR1 MNHNY and CDR2 SVGAGI (reference sequence). There are 12 residues in the CDR3. V was pared by 3 bases and J by 9 bases, with 11 bases between. CDR3 bases: TGTGCCAGCAGTTATGCACAGGTTAAAGCTTTCTTT. This encodes CASSYAQVKAFF.

This clonotype came up a few times. The CDR3 loop is CSVDTGARDTQYF. CDR3 in DNA: TGCAGCGTTGATACGGGGGCTAGAGATACGCAGTATTTT. This chain joins TRBV29-1 and TRBJ2-3, with D perhaps given as TRBD1 or TRBD2 (6 bases each). V dropped 3 bases and J dropped 5 bases, with 12 bases sitting between them. Per germline, CDR1 SQVTM and CDR2 ANQGSEA. The CDR3 length is 13 residues.

This clonotype was observed a handful of times. The chain couples TRBV20-1 to TRBJ2-5; D remains ambiguous. V was cut by 4 bases and J by 1 base, with 13 bases left in between. Per the germline V gene, CDR1 is DFQATT and CDR2 is SNEGSKA (reference sequence). The CDR3 spans 14 residues. The CDR3 nucleotides read TGCAGTGCTATCATCGACACCATCCAAGAGACCCAGTACTTC. It encodes CSAIIDTIQETQYF.

This clonotype was found many times. This chain joins TRBV5-4 and TRBJ2-5; D gene uncertain. V was trimmed by 4 bases and J by 7 bases, leaving 20 bases between them. The CDR3 length is 15 residues. CDR1 and CDR2 from the germline V gene are SGHNT and YYREEE (reference sequence). In DNA, the CDR3 is TGTGCCAGCAGCCTCGAGCGAGGTGGCGCAACGACCCAGTACTTC. It encodes CASSLERGGATTQYF.

The chain is built from TRBV6-1 and TRBJ1-2; TRBD1 agrees at 8 bases. This CDR3 has 13 amino acids. The trim removed 6 bases at V and 4 bases at J, leaving 4 bases unmatched. Germline V gene sequence: CDR1 MNHNS, CDR2 SASEGT. This chain's CDR3 is CASRIDRGYGYTF. CDR3 bases: TGTGCCAGCAGGATCGACAGGGGCTATGGCTACACCTTC.

The table lists this clonotype with a few counts. V gene TRBV5-5 combines with J gene TRBJ2-3; TRBD2 matches at 12 bases. V trimming: 1 base; J trimming: 4 bases; junction bases outside the gene matches: 4. Per the germline V gene, CDR1 is SGHKS and CDR2 is YYEKEE (reference sequence). The CDR3 spans 16 residues. The CDR3 nucleotides read TGTGCCAGCAGCTTGCGGACTAGCGGGATTTCAGATACGCAGTATTTT. Translating gives CASSLRTSGISDTQYF.

The gene calls are TRBV12-3 or TRBV12-4 and TRBJ2-2; TRBD2 might be the D (5 bases). The CDR3 extends over 15 amino acids. V gave up 7 bases and J gave up 6 bases, with 18 bases separating them. Written as DNA, the CDR3 is TGTGCCAGCACCATACGGGGTATCGGGCCCGGGGAGCTGTTTTTT. It specifies CASTIRGIGPGELFF.

This clonotype has a single count. This chain links TRBV29-1 with TRBJ2-3; 14 bases map to TRBD2. Losses at the gene ends were 4 bases for V and 5 bases for J; bases not matched to a gene: 8. CDR1 and CDR2 from the germline V gene are SQVTM and ANQGSEA. There are 16 residues in the CDR3. Here the CDR3 reads CSVGWTSGRRVDTQYF. As DNA, the CDR3 is TGCAGCGTTGGGTGGACTAGCGGGAGGCGGGTAGATACGCAGTATTTT.

The rearrangement links TRBV11-1 to TRBJ2-1, with 10 nucleotides matching TRBD2. Trimming took 3 bases from V and 2 from J; bases not matched to a gene: 10. The CDR3 extends over 18 amino acids. CDR1 SGHAT and CDR2 FQDESV come from the germline V gene (reference sequence). CDR3 in DNA: TGTGCCAGCAGCTTTTGGGGTTTTAGCGGGAGGCCCTACAATGAGCAGTTCTTC. Its protein is CASSFWGFSGRPYNEQFF.

This clonotype came up a few times. V usage is TRBV5-8 and J usage is TRBJ1-1; D not resolved. CDR3 length: 13 residues. In germline, CDR1 is SGHTS, CDR2 YDEGEE. Trimming took 4 bases from V and 2 from J, leaving 9 bases between them. In DNA form, the CDR3 reads TGTGCCAGCAGCCTCTGGCATAACACTGAAGCTTTCTTT. Translated: CASSLWHNTEAFF. The entire variable domain, with the rest obtained from reference TRBV5-8 and TRBJ1-1, is as follows: EAGVTQSPTHLIKTRGQQATLRCSPISGHTSVYWYQQALGLGLQFLLWYDEGEERNRGNFPPRFSGRQFPNYSSELNVNALELEDSALYLCASSLWHNTEAFFGQGTRLTVV.

The J gene is TRBJ2-3, the V gene TRBV20-1, with D possibly being TRBD1 (5 bases). Germline V gene data show CDR1 as DFQATT and CDR2 as SNEGSKA (reference sequence). V lost 6 bases and J lost 2, with 12 bases in between. This CDR3 spans 13 amino acids. The CDR3 is CSAVGRITDTQYF. In nucleotides, the CDR3 is TGCAGTGCGGTGGGGCGGATCACAGATACGCAGTATTTT.

This clonotype was detected only a few times. The chain uses TRBV20-1 and TRBJ2-1; D perhaps matches TRBD2 (5 bases). The length of the CDR3 is 14 residues. CDR1 and CDR2 from the germline V gene are DFQATT and SNEGSKA (reference sequence). The V gene lost 0 bases and the J gene lost 12 bases, with 18 bases spanning the gap. The CDR3, as DNA: TGCAGTGCTAGAGATTCAGTGGGAGTTATAGGGCAGTTCTTC. Its translation: CSARDSVGVIGQFF.

This clonotype was counted between two and nine times. The rearrangement joins TRBV29-1 to TRBJ2-7; D perhaps matches TRBD2 (6 bases). This CDR3 is 17 amino acids long. V was clipped by 7 bases and J by 0 bases, with 25 bases between them. From germline, CDR1 is SQVTM and CDR2 ANQGSEA. CDR3 residues: CSASGSANPKSSYEQYF. Here the CDR3 DNA reads TGCAGCGCCTCCGGGAGCGCCAATCCCAAAAGCTCCTACGAGCAGTACTTC.

The chain employs TRBV12-3 or TRBV12-4 and TRBJ2-7, with a possible D match to TRBD2 (5 bases). Trimming took off 5 bases at V and 0 bases at J, with 8 bases between the two ends. CDR3 length equals 13 residues. This CDR3 is CASSPGNSYEQYF. The CDR3 coding sequence is TGTGCCAGCAGTCCCGGGAACTCCTACGAGCAGTACTTC.

Only a few counts were recorded for this clonotype. The rearrangement joins TRBV5-1 to TRBJ2-7; D perhaps matches TRBD1 (6 bases). Germline CDR1 is SGHRS and CDR2 is YFSETQ. CDR3 length equals 14 residues. V was cut by 2 bases and J by 2 bases, with 11 bases left in between. The CDR3 region has the DNA TGCGCCAGCAGCTTAGCAGGGGACGCCTACGAGCAGTACTTC. Amino acids: CASSLAGDAYEQYF.

This clonotype was recorded many times. The chain has TRBV30 and TRBJ2-7; possibly TRBD1 for D (5 bases). The germline gives CDR1 GTSNPN, CDR2 SVGIG (reference sequence). This CDR3 is 11 amino acids long. V gave up 1 base and J gave up 6 bases, with 7 bases separating them. The CDR3 sequence is CAWSGQSEQYF. The CDR3 DNA reads TGTGCCTGGAGTGGACAGAGCGAGCAGTACTTC.

This clonotype turned up a few times. The chain has TRBV20-1 and TRBJ2-3; 11 positions agree with TRBD2. CDR3 length: 16 amino acids. Trimming at V came to 1 base and at J to 2 bases, leaving 5 bases not matched to a gene. The germline gives CDR1 DFQATT, CDR2 SNEGSKA (reference sequence). DNA for the CDR3: TGCAGTGCTAGAGGAAATAGCGGGAGGGCCACAGATACGCAGTATTTT. The encoded protein is CSARGNSGRATDTQYF.

This chain uses TRBV7-6 with TRBJ2-1; 9 nucleotides align to TRBD2. The CDR3 is 16 residues long. The germline CDR1 and CDR2 sequences are SGHVS and FNYEAQ. V lost 4 bases to trimming and J lost 5 bases; unmatched junction nucleotides: 9. The CDR3 loop reads CASSSLLREGDNEQFF. The CDR3 bases are TGTGCCAGCAGCTCCTTACTGCGGGAGGGCGACAATGAGCAGTTCTTC.

The gene calls are TRBV20-1 and TRBJ1-1; 9 bases map to TRBD1. V lost 5 bases to trimming and J lost 3 bases; unmatched junction nucleotides: 4. The CDR3 contains 13 residues. Germline CDR1 and CDR2: DFQATT and SNEGSKA (reference sequence). CDR3 nucleotide sequence: TGCAGTGCTGGGCGGACAGGGGACACTGAAGCTTTCTTT. It is translated as CSAGRTGDTEAFF.